This T cell receptor beta chain was recorded in a study of tumor-infiltrating lymphocytes in primary liver carcinoma. TCR beta cDNA was prepared out of approximately 500 ng total RNA by means of a constant-region primer. Libraries covering TCR beta were generated through three nested multiplex PCR rounds (using a slightly modified ARM-PCR). Amplification in the first two PCR rounds was performed using TRBV1-TRBV30 forward primers and a C-beta reverse primer for 10 cycles each. MiXCR was run by TCRdb on the multiplex PCR reads, yielding one entry per CDR3 protein. The sample lists approximately 330,000 distinct CDR3 sequences, about two thirds occurring once. Both blood RNA, taken from unsorted whole blood, and germline DNA were extracted. This clonotype was seen at least ten times. This CDR3 spans 16 amino acids. Germline V gene lookup returns CDR1 LGHNA and CDR2 YSLEER. The trim removed 3 bases at V and 7 bases at J, leaving 3 bases unmatched.

What was sequenced was peripheral blood. The clonotype comes from a man between 40 and 49 years old with primary liver carcinoma and hepatitis B virus infection. The chain recombines TRBV4-3 with TRBJ2-1; 16 bases fit TRBD2. CDR3 sequence: CASSQGTSGRANEQFF. The CDR3 nucleotides are TGCGCCAGCAGCCAGGGGACTAGCGGGAGGGCGAATGAGCAGTTCTTC.